This is a list of T cell receptor beta chains from one sample in a study of blood T cell repertoires in COVID-19. Repertoires were generated with immunoSEQ multiplex PCR, while TCRdb's copy carries only in-frame clones and drops some. The sample gives 100,000 to 150,000 clones, around 90% of which show up once; around 2.1% is in the top ten. The sequenced sample was peripheral blood. Receptors were obtained from a man in his fifties with COVID-19, enrolled during active disease. Each CDR3 is given with its conserved first and last residue. A D gene is named only where the DNA matches it firmly. Clone size is stated in some rows and not others, as once, few, many or a class when expanded.

abundance: once; d_gene: TRBD1; j_gene: TRBJ1-5; v_gene: TRBV15; CDR3nt: TGTGCCACCAGCAGTGACAGGGCTAATCAGCCCCAGCATTTT; CDR3aa: CATSSDRANQPQHF
abundance: NA; d_gene: NA; j_gene: TRBJ1-5; v_gene: TRBV19; CDR3nt: TGTGCCAGTACCAGGGGTAGCAATCAGCCCCAGCATTTT; CDR3aa: CASTRGSNQPQHF
abundance: NA; d_gene: TRBD1; j_gene: TRBJ1-2; v_gene: TRBV6-5; CDR3nt: TGTGCCAGCAGCTCGACAGGGAACTATGGCTACACCTTC; CDR3aa: CASSSTGNYGYTF
abundance: NA; d_gene: NA; j_gene: TRBJ2-1; v_gene: TRBV9; CDR3nt: TGTGCCAGCAGCGAATCCCATCTATTTAATGAGCAGTTCTTC; CDR3aa: CASSESHLFNEQFF
abundance: NA; d_gene: NA; j_gene: TRBJ1-4; v_gene: TRBV27; CDR3nt: TGTGCCAGCAGTTTAACCCGGGTGGTAACTAATGAAAAACTGTTTTTT; CDR3aa: CASSLTRVVTNEKLFF
abundance: NA; d_gene: TRBD2; j_gene: TRBJ2-2; v_gene: TRBV18; CDR3nt: TGTGCCAGCTCACTCGAACTAGCGAAAACGAACACCGGGGAGCTGTTTTTT; CDR3aa: CASSLELAKTNTGELFF
abundance: once; d_gene: TRBD2; j_gene: TRBJ2-2; v_gene: TRBV19; CDR3nt: TGTGCCAGTAGTATTACTAGCGCCCAAGGGTCCGGGGAGCTGTTTTTT; CDR3aa: CASSITSAQGSGELFF
abundance: NA; d_gene: NA; j_gene: TRBJ2-1; v_gene: TRBV21-1; CDR3nt: NA; CDR3aa: CAIYDCYNEQFF
abundance: NA; d_gene: NA; j_gene: TRBJ2-3; v_gene: TRBV19; CDR3nt: TGTGCCAGTAGCCCCGAAGCGGCTAGCACAGATACGCAGTATTTT; CDR3aa: CASSPEAASTDTQYF
abundance: NA; d_gene: NA; j_gene: TRBJ2-1; v_gene: TRBV7-6; CDR3nt: TGTGCCAGCAGCTTAGTAGGGTCTCTAGGGGGTGAGCAGTTCTTC; CDR3aa: CASSLVGSLGGEQFF
abundance: NA; d_gene: TRBD2; j_gene: TRBJ2-5; v_gene: TRBV5-4; CDR3nt: TGTGCCAGCAGCAGACTAGCCCAAGAGACCCAGTACTTC; CDR3aa: CASSRLAQETQYF
abundance: NA; d_gene: NA; j_gene: TRBJ2-1; v_gene: TRBV18; CDR3nt: TGTGCCAGCTCACCAGGTACGGGGACATTCCTCGGTGAGCAGTTCTTC; CDR3aa: CASSPGTGTFLGEQFF
abundance: NA; d_gene: TRBD1; j_gene: TRBJ2-2; v_gene: TRBV6-2/TRBV6-3; CDR3nt: TGTGCCAGCAGTTCGGGACAGCCCATCGCCGGGGAGCTGTTTTTT; CDR3aa: CASSSGQPIAGELFF
abundance: NA; d_gene: TRBD1; j_gene: TRBJ1-1; v_gene: TRBV7-9; CDR3nt: TGTGCCAGCAGCTCGGACGACAGGGGTGAGAACACTGAAGCTTTCTTT; CDR3aa: CASSSDDRGENTEAFF
abundance: NA; d_gene: NA; j_gene: TRBJ2-2; v_gene: TRBV24-1; CDR3nt: TGTGCCACCAGTGATCCCCCTGGAGGTCGAGGGAACACCGGGGAGCTGTTTTTT; CDR3aa: CATSDPPGGRGNTGELFF
abundance: NA; d_gene: TRBD1; j_gene: TRBJ2-3; v_gene: TRBV5-1; CDR3nt: TGCGCCAGCAGCCCCGACAGGGTGGGAGATACGCAGTATTTT; CDR3aa: CASSPDRVGDTQYF
abundance: NA; d_gene: TRBD1; j_gene: TRBJ2-5; v_gene: TRBV7-9; CDR3nt: TGTGCCAGCAGCCTGGGGACAGGGAGCGAGACCCAGTACTTC; CDR3aa: CASSLGTGSETQYF